These 13 T cell receptor beta chains share one sample of origin, sequenced in a study of T cell responses to AZD1222 COVID-19 vaccine. Data came from immunoSEQ multiplex PCR; TCRdb stores just in-frame clones and leaves some out. The sample yields 150,000 or so clones, approximately 90% seen once. The material sequenced was peripheral blood, taken on day 0 of AZD1222 vaccination. Source of these receptors: an adult in good health.

The chain couples TRBV2 to TRBJ1-5; D may be TRBD1 (6 bases). The V end was cut by 10 bases, the J end by 3 bases, with 16 bases between. Germline assignment: CDR1 SNHLY and CDR2 FYNNEI. This CDR3 is 14 amino acids long. The CDR3 DNA follows: TGTGCCACCCAGACAGGAGCGGTCAATCAGCCCCAGCATTTT. Protein: CATQTGAVNQPQHF.

This chain joins TRBV9 and TRBJ2-1, with D possibly TRBD2 on 5 matching bases. Trimming stripped 3 bases from V and 3 bases from J, with 7 bases between. Germline-derived CDR1 and CDR2 are SGDLS and YYNGEE. The CDR3 covers 13 residues. This CDR3 is CASSATSYNEQFF. CDR3 nucleotides: TGTGCCAGCAGCGCAACTAGCTACAATGAGCAGTTCTTC.

V is TRBV7-2 and J is TRBJ1-2; D possibly corresponds to TRBD1 (5 bases). The CDR3 contains 16 residues. Deletions cut 5 bases from V and 2 bases from J, with 18 bases between. CDR1 is SGHTA and CDR2 is FQGNSA in the germline V gene. The CDR3 DNA reads TGTGCCAGCAGCCACCTAAGGGGAGGGGCAAACTATGGCTACACCTTC. Translated: CASSHLRGGANYGYTF. Using reference TRBV7-2 and TRBJ1-2 for the parts outside the CDR3, the full variable domain is GAGVSQSPSNKVTEKGKDVELRCDPISGHTALYWYRQSLGQGLEFLIYFQGNSAPDKSGLPSDRFSAERTGGSVSTLTIQRTQQEDSAVYLCASSHLRGGANYGYTFGSGTRLTVV.

This chain links TRBV5-1 with TRBJ2-7; TRBD2 aligns across 7 bases. Germline V gives CDR1 SGHRS, CDR2 YFSETQ. The CDR3 consists of 15 residues. Unmatched junction bases numbered 4, after V lost 0 bases and J lost 1 base. Here the CDR3 reads CASSLELAVSYEQYF. CDR3 bases: TGCGCCAGCAGCTTGGAGCTAGCGGTTTCCTACGAGCAGTACTTC. Variable domain in full (rest from reference TRBV5-1 and TRBJ2-7): KAGVTQTPRYLIKTRGQQVTLSCSPISGHRSVSWYQQTPGQGLQFLFEYFSETQRNKGNFPGRFSGRQFSNSRSEMNVSTLELGDSALYLCASSLELAVSYEQYFGPGTRLTVT.

The V gene is TRBV19, the J gene TRBJ1-5, with a tentative D call TRBD1 (5 bases). Germline values: CDR1 LNHDA, CDR2 SQIVND (reference sequence). Trimming cost V 7 bases and J 3 bases, with 16 bases left between them. The CDR3 consists of 15 residues. Here the CDR3 DNA reads TGTGCCAGTACCTTTAGGGGACGAGACAATCAGCCCCAGCATTTT. It encodes CASTFRGRDNQPQHF.

For the CDR3, the DNA is TGTGCCAGCAGCCCAGGCGTCTATGGCTACACCTTC. It codes for CASSPGVYGYTF. The V call is TRBV7-9, the J call TRBJ1-2, with D hard to call. The CDR3 is made up of 12 amino acids. V gave up 5 bases and J gave up 4 bases, with 8 bases separating them. The V gene's germline CDR1 is SEHNR and CDR2 FQNEAQ (reference sequence). The entire variable domain, with the rest obtained from reference TRBV7-9 and TRBJ1-2, is as follows: DTGVSQNPRHKITKRGQNVTFRCDPISEHNRLYWYRQTLGQGPEFLTYFQNEAQLEKSRLLSDRFSAERPKGSFSTLEIQRTEQGDSAMYLCASSPGVYGYTFGSGTRLTVV.

The chain couples TRBV11-2 to TRBJ2-7; D may be TRBD1 or TRBD2 (5 bases each). This CDR3 contains 14 residues. Germline CDR1 is SGHAT and CDR2 is FQNNGV. With 5 bases removed from V and 5 bases from J, the gap between germline ends came to 16 bases. CDR3 sequence (DNA): TGTGCCAGCAGCCCCCAGGGAGCCCGCAACGAGCAGTACTTC. Encoded protein: CASSPQGARNEQYF. Full variable domain (remainder filled in from reference TRBV11-2 and TRBJ2-7): EAGVAQSPRYKIIEKRQSVAFWCNPISGHATLYWYQQILGQGPKLLIQFQNNGVVDDSQLPKDRFSAERLKGVDSTLKIQPAKLEDSAVYLCASSPQGARNEQYFGPGTRLTVT.

The chain combines TRBV11-2 with TRBJ2-3; D might be TRBD2 (5 bases). The CDR3 contains 13 residues. Germline values: CDR1 SGHAT, CDR2 FQNNGV. The V and J ends lost 5 bases and 4 bases respectively, with 10 bases between them. For the CDR3, the DNA is TGTGCCAGCAGCCACCCGGGGTCAGATACGCAGTATTTT. This gives the protein CASSHPGSDTQYF.

The V call is TRBV6-2 or TRBV6-3, the J call TRBJ1-4, with a weak D call TRBD1 (5 bases). Trimming cost V 6 bases and J 8 bases, with 22 bases left between them. The CDR3 runs 16 residues. The germline gives CDR1 MNHEY, CDR2 SVGEGT. This CDR3 is CASSTRSEGSREKLFF. The CDR3, as DNA: TGTGCCAGCAGCACGAGATCGGAGGGGTCGAGAGAAAAACTGTTTTTT.

V is TRBV15 and J is TRBJ2-3; 8 bases fit TRBD1. Germline V gives CDR1 LNHNV, CDR2 YYDKDF (reference sequence). The CDR3 is 15 residues long. The ends lost 5 bases at V and 3 bases at J; junction bases unmatched: 7. The CDR3 here is CATSASGGRTDTQYF. The CDR3 DNA reads as TGTGCCACCAGCGCCTCAGGGGGCCGTACAGATACGCAGTATTTT.

In its sample, this clone was seen once. The chain is built from TRBV7-9 and TRBJ1-2, with D hard to call. The CDR3 covers 10 residues. Trimming removed 6 bases from V and 7 bases from J, with 6 bases in between. Germline assignment: CDR1 SEHNR and CDR2 FQNEAQ (reference sequence). This CDR3 reads CASSRSGYTF. CDR3 DNA: TGTGCCAGCAGTAGAAGTGGCTACACCTTC.

This chain joins TRBV7-8 and TRBJ2-5; D possibly matches TRBD1 or TRBD2 (5 bases each). The CDR3 has 14 amino acids. The V and J ends lost 3 bases and 4 bases respectively, with 12 bases between them. Germline V CDR1 and CDR2: SGHVS, FQNEAQ. CDR3 bases: TGTGCCAGCAGCTTTGGGACGGTGGGAGAGACCCAGTACTTC. This encodes CASSFGTVGETQYF.

J is TRBJ2-5 and V is TRBV9; 11 bases map to TRBD2. Germline V gives CDR1 SGDLS, CDR2 YYNGEE. The CDR3 extends over 15 amino acids. After removal of 4 bases from V and 5 bases from J, the junction contained 7 bases not matched to a gene. The CDR3 sequence is CASSQTSGSWETQYF. The CDR3 nucleotides read TGTGCCAGCAGCCAAACTAGCGGGAGCTGGGAGACCCAGTACTTC.